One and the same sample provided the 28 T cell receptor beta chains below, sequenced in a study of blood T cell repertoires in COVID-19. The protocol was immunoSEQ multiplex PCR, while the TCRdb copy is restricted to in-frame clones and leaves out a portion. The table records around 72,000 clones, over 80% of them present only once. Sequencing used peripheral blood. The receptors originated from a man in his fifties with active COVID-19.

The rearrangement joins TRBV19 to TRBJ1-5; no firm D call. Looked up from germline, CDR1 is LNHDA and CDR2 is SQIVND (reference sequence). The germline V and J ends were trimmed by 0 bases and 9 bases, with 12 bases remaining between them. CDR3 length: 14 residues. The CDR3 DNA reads TGTGCCAGTAGTATAGACGGTACGGTAAGGCCCCAGCATTTT. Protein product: CASSIDGTVRPQHF.

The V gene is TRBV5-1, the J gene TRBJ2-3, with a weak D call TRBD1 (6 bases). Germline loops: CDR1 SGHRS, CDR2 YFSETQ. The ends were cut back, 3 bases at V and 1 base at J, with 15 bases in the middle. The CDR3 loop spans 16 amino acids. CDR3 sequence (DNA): TGCGCCAGCAGCTCTCCACCCGAGGGGGGCACAGATACGCAGTATTTT. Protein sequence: CASSSPPEGGTDTQYF.

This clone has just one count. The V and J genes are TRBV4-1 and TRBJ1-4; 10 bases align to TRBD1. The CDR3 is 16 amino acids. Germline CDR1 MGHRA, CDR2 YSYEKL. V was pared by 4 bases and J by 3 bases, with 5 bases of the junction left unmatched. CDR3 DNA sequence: TGCGCCAGCAGCCTACGACAGGGGGCAGCTAATGAAAAACTGTTTTTT. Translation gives CASSLRQGAANEKLFF.

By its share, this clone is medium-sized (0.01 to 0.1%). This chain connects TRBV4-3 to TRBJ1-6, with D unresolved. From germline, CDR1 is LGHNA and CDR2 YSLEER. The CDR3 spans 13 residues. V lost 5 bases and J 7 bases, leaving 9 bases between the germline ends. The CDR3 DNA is TGCGCCAGCAGCAAGCACTGGAATTCACCCCTCCACTTT. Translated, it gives CASSKHWNSPLHF.

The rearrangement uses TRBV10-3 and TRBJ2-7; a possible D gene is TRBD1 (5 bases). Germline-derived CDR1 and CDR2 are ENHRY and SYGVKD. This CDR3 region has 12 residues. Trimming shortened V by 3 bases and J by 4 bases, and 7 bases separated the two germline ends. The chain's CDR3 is CAISERGYEQYF. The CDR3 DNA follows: TGTGCCATCAGTGAAAGGGGTTACGAGCAGTACTTC.

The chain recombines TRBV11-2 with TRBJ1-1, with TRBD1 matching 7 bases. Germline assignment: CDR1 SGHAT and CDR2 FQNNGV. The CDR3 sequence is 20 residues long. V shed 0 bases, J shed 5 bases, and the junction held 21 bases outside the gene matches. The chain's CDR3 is CASSLDGASAGGGYDTEAFF. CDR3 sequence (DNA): TGTGCCAGCAGCTTAGATGGGGCGAGTGCAGGGGGAGGCTATGATACTGAAGCTTTCTTT.

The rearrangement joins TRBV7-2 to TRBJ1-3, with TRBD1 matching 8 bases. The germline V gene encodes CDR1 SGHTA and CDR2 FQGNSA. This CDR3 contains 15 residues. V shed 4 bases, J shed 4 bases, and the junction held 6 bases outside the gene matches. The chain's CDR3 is CASSYKTGGGNTIYF. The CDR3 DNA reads TGTGCCAGCAGCTACAAAACAGGGGGAGGAAACACCATATATTTT.

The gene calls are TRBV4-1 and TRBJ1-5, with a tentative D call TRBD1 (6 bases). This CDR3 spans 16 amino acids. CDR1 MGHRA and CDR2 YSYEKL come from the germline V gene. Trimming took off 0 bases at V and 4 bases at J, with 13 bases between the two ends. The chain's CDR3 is CASSQDGTGRNQPQHF. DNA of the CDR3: TGCGCCAGCAGCCAAGACGGTACAGGGCGGAATCAGCCCCAGCATTTT.

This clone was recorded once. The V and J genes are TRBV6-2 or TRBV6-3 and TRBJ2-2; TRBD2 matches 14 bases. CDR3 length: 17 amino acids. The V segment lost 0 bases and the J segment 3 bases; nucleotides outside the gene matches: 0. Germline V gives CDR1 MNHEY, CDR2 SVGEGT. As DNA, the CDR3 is TGTGCCAGCAGTTACTCGGGACTAGCGGGAGACACCGGGGAGCTGTTTTTT. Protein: CASSYSGLAGDTGELFF.

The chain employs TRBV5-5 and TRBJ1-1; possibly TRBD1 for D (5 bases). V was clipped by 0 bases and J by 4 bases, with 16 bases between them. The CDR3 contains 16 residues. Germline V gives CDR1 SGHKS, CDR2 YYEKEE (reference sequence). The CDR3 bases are TGTGCCAGCAGCTTGGCTGGGCGGACACCCCCCACTGAAGCTTTCTTT. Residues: CASSLAGRTPPTEAFF.

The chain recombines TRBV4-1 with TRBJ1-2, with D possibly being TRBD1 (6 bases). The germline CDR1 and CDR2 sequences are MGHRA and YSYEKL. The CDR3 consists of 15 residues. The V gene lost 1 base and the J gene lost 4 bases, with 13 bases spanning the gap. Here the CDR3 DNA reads TGCGCCAGCAGCCAAGGTGGCGGGGGCGCCTATGGCTACACCTTC. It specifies CASSQGGGGAYGYTF.

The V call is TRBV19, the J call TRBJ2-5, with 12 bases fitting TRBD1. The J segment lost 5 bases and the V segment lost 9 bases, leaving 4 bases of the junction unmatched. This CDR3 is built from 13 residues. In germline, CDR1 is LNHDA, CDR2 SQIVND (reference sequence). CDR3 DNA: TGTGCCAGCCGGGACAGGGGGCAGGAGACCCAGTACTTC. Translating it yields CASRDRGQETQYF.

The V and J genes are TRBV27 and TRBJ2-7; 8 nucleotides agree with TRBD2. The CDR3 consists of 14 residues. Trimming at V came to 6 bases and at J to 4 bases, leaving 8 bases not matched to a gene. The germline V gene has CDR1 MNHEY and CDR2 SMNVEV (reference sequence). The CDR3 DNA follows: TGTGCCAGCAGCACACGGGGGGGCGTGTACGAGCAGTACTTC. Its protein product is CASSTRGGVYEQYF.

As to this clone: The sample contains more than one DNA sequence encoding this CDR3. The CDR3 nucleotides read TGTGCCAGCTCACCAGGGACGGGGGATAGCAATCAGCCCCAGCATTTT. This codes for CASSPGTGDSNQPQHF. V usage is TRBV18 and J usage is TRBJ1-5; the D gene is possibly TRBD1 (5 bases). From germline, CDR1 is KGHSH and CDR2 LQKENI. The germline V and J ends were trimmed by 2 bases and 0 bases, with 11 bases remaining between them. CDR3 length: 16 amino acids.

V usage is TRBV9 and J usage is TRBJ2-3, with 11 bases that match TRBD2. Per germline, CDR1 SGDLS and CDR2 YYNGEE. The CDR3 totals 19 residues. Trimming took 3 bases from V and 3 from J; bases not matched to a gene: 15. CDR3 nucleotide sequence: TGTGCCAGCAGCGATGGCGGTACAGGCCTAGCGGGAGGAACAGATACGCAGTATTTT. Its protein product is CASSDGGTGLAGGTDTQYF.

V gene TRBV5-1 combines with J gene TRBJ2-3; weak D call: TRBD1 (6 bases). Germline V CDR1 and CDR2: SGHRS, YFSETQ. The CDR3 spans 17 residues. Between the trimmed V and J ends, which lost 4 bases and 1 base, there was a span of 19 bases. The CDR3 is CASSPTQGIWGTDTQYF. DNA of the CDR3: TGCGCCAGCAGCCCAACTCAGGGGATCTGGGGCACAGATACGCAGTATTTT.

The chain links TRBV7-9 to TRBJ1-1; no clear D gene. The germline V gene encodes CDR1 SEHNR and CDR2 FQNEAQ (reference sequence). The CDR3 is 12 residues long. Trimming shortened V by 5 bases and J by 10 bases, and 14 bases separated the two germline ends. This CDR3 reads CASSLGPDGAFF. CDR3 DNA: TGTGCCAGCAGCCTGGGCCCTGACGGAGCTTTCTTT.

The CDR3 DNA follows: TGTGCCAGCAGTTACAAGGCGGGAGGGCCTCGGGAGACCCAGTACTTC. Its translation is CASSYKAGGPRETQYF. This chain connects TRBV6-5 to TRBJ2-5; 9 nucleotides agree with TRBD2. The length of the CDR3 is 16 residues. Germline values: CDR1 MNHEY, CDR2 SVGAGI. V shed 2 bases and J 5 bases; nucleotides not matched to a gene: 9.

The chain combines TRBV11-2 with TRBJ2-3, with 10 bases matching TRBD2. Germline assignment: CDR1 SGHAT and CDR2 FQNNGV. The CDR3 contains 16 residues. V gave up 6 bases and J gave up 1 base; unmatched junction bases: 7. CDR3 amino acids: CASRLAGMVGTDTQYF. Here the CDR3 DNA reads TGTGCCAGCAGACTAGCGGGAATGGTTGGCACAGATACGCAGTATTTT.

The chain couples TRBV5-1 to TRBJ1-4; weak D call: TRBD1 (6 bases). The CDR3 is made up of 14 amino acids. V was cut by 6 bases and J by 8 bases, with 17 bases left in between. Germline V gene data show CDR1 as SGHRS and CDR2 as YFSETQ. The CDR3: CASKKGTPPEKLFF. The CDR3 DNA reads TGCGCCAGCAAAAAGGGGACACCCCCCGAAAAACTGTTTTTT.

The CDR3 sequence is CASSIGQGNEKLFF. The CDR3, as DNA: TGTGCCAGTAGTATCGGACAGGGGAATGAAAAACTGTTTTTT. The V and J genes are TRBV19 and TRBJ1-4, with 9 bases that match TRBD1. The CDR3 totals 14 residues. J gave up 5 bases and V 3 bases, and 1 base lay outside the gene matches. Looked up from germline, CDR1 is LNHDA and CDR2 is SQIVND (reference sequence).

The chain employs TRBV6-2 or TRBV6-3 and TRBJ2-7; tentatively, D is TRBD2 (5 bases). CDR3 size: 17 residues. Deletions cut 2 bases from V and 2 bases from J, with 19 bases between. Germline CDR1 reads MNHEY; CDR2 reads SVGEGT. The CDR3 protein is CASSYPSLSVTPYEQYF. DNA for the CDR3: TGTGCCAGCAGTTACCCCTCCCTTAGCGTGACTCCCTACGAGCAGTACTTC.

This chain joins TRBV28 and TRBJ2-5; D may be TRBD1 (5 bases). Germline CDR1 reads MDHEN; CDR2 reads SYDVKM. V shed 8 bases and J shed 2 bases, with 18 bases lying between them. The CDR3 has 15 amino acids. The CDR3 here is CASCGNAGRQETQYF. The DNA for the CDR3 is TGTGCCAGCTGCGGTAACGCAGGGCGGCAAGAGACCCAGTACTTC.

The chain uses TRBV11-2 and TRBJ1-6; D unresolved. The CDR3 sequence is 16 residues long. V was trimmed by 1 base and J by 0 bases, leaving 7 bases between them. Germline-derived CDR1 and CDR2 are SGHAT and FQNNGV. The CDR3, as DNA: TGTGCCAGCAGCTTAGCCCTCTTCTCCTATAATTCACCCCTCCACTTT. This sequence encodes CASSLALFSYNSPLHF.

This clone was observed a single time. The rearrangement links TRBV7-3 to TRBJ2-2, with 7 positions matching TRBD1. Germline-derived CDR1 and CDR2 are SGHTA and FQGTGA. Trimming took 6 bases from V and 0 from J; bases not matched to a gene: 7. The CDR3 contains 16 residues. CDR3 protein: CASSGDRGPNTGELFF. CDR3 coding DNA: TGTGCCAGCAGTGGCGATAGGGGGCCGAACACCGGGGAGCTGTTTTTT.

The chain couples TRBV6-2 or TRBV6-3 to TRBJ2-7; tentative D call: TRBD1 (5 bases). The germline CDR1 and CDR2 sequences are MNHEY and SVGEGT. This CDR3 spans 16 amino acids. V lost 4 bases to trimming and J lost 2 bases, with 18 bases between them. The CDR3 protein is CASSLGLDNRAYEQYF. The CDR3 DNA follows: TGTGCCAGCAGTTTGGGATTGGACAACCGAGCCTACGAGCAGTACTTC.

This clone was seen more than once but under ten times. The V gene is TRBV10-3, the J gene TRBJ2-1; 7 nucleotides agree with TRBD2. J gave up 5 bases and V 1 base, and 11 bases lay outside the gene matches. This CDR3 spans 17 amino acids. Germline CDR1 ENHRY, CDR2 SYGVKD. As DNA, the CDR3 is TGTGCCATCAGTGAGTTGGTTTCTAGCGGTCCAGACAATGAGCAGTTCTTC. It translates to CAISELVSSGPDNEQFF.

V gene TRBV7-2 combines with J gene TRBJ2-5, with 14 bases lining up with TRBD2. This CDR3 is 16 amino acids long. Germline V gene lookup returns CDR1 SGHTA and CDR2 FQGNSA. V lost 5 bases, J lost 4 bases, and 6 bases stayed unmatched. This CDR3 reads CASSLRLAGGGETQYF. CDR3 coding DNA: TGTGCCAGCAGCCTACGACTAGCGGGAGGGGGAGAGACCCAGTACTTC.